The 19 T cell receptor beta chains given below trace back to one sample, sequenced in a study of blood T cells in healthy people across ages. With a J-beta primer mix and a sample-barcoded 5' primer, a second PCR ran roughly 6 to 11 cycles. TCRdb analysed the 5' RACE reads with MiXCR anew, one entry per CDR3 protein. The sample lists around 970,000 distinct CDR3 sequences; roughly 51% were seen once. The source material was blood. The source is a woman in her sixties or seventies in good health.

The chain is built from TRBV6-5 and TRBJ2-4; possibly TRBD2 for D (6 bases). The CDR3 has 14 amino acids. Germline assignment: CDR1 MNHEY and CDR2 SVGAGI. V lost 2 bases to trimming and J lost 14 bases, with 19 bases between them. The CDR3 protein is CASSYGTFSPQEYF. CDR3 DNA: TGTGCCAGCAGTTACGGGACTTTCTCCCCTCAGGAGTACTTC.

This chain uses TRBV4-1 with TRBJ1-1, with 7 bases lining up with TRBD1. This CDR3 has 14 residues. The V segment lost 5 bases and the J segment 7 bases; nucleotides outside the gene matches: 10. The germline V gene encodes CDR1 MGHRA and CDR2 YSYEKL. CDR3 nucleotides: TGCGCCAGCAGCAACCCGGGACGGACAGGTGAAGCTTTCTTT. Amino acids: CASSNPGRTGEAFF.

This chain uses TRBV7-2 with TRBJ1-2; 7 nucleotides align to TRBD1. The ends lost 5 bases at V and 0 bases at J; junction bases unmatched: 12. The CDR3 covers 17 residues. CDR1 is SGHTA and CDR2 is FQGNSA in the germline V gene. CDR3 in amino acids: CASSTYRGRQSNYGYTF. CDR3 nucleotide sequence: TGTGCCAGCAGCACATACAGGGGCCGGCAGTCTAACTATGGCTACACCTTC.

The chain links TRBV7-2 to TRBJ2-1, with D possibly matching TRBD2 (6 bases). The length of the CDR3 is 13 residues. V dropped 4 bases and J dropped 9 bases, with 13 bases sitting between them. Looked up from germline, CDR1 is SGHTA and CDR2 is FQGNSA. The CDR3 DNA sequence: TGTGCCAGCAGCTACGGGACTGCTCTTGAGCAGTTCTTC. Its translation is CASSYGTALEQFF.

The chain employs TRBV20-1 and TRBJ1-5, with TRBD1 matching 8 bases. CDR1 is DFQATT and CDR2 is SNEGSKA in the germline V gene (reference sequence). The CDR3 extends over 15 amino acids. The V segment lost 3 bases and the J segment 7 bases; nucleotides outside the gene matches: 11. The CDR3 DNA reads TGCAGTGCTAGTATGCGGACAGGGAGGGACCAGCCCCAGCATTTT. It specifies CSASMRTGRDQPQHF.

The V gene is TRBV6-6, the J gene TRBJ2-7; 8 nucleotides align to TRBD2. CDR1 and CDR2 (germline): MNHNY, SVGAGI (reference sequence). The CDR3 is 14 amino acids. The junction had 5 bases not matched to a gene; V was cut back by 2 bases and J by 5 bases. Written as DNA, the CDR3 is TGTGCCAGCAGTTACGCCGGGAGGGCGAACGAGCAGTACTTC. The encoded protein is CASSYAGRANEQYF.

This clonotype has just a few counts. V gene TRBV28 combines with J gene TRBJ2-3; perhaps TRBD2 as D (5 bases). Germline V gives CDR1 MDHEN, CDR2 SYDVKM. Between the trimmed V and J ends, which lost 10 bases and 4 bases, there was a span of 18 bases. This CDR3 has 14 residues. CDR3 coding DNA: TGTGCCACCAAAGGTGGGAGTTTCTCAGATACGCAGTATTTT. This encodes CATKGGSFSDTQYF.

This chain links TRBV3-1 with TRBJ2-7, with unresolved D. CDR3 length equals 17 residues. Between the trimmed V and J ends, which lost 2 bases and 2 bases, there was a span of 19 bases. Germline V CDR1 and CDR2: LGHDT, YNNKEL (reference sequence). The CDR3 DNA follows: TGTGCCAGCAGCCAAAATCTCCATAGAACCATTCCCTACGAGCAGTACTTC. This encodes CASSQNLHRTIPYEQYF.

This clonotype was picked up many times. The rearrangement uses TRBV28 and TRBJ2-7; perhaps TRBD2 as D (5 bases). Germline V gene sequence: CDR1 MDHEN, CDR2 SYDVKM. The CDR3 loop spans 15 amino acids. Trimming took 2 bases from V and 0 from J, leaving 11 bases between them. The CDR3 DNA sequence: TGTGCCAGCAGTTTAGGGGAGTCCTTCTCCTACGAGCAGTACTTC. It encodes CASSLGESFSYEQYF.

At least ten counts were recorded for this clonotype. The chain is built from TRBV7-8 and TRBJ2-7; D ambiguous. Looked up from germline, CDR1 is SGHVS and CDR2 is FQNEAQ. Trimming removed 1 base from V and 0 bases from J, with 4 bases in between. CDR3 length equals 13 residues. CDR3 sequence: CASSLVVSYEQYF. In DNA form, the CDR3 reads TGTGCCAGCAGCTTAGTGGTCTCCTACGAGCAGTACTTC.

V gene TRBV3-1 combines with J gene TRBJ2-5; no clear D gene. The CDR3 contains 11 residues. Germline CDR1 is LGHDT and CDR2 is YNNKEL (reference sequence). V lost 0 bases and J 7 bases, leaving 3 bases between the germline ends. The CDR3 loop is CASSQEPTQYF. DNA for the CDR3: TGTGCCAGCAGCCAAGAACCGACCCAGTACTTC.

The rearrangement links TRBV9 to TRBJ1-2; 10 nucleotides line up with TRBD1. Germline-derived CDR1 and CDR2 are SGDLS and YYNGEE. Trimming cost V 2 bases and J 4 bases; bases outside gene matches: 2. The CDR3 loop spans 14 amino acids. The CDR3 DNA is TGTGCCAGCAGCGTTAGGGACAGGGGCTATGGCTACACCTTC. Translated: CASSVRDRGYGYTF.

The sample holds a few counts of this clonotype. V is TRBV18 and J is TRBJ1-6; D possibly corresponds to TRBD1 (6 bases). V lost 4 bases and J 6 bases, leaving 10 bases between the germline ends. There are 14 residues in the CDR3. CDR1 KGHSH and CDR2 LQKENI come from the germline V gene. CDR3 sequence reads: CASSQDSRNSPLHF. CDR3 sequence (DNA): TGTGCCAGCTCACAGGACAGTCGTAATTCACCCCTCCACTTT.

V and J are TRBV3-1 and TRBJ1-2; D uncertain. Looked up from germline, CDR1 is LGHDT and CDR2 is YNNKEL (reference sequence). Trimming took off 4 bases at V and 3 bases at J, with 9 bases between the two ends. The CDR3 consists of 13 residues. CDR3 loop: CASSPDGYYGYTF. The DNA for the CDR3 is TGTGCCAGCAGCCCCGACGGCTACTATGGCTACACCTTC.

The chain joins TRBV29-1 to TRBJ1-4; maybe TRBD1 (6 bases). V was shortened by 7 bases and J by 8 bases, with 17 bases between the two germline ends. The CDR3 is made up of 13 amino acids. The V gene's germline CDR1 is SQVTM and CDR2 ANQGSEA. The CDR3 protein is CSATTGGDEKLFF. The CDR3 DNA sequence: TGCAGCGCTACGACAGGCGGAGACGAAAAACTGTTTTTT.

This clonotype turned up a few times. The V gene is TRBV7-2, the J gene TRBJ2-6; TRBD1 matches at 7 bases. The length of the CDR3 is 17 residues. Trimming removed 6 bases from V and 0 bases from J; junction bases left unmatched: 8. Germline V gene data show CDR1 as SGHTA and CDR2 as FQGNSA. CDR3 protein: CASRPQGSPSGANVLTF. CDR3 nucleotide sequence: TGTGCCAGCAGACCACAGGGGTCTCCCTCTGGGGCCAACGTCCTGACTTTC.

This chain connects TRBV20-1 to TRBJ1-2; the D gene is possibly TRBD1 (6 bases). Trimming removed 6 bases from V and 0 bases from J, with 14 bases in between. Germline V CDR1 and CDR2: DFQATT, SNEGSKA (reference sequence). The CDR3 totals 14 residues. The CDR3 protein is CSAGWGAANYGYTF. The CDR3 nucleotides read TGCAGTGCGGGCTGGGGGGCAGCTAACTATGGCTACACCTTC.

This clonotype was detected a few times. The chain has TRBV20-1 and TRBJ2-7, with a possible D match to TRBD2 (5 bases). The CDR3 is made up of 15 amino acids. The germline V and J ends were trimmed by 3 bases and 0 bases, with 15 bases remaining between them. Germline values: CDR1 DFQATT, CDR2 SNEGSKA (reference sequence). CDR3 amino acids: CSASSGIRSSYEQYF. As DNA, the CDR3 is TGCAGTGCTAGTTCCGGGATTAGGAGCTCCTACGAGCAGTACTTC.

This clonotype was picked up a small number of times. The CDR3 DNA reads TGTGCCAGCAAAGGGAGAGGAGATACGCAGTATTTT. Translating gives CASKGRGDTQYF. The V call is TRBV28, the J call TRBJ2-3, with D maybe TRBD2 (5 bases). From germline, CDR1 is MDHEN and CDR2 SYDVKM. Trimming stripped 7 bases from V and 5 bases from J, with 10 bases between. CDR3 length: 12 residues.